The sequence of this TCR beta chain was determined in a study of Ad26.COV2.S vaccination and SARS-CoV-2 variants. Study at large: Ad26.COV2.S, an intramuscular injection, was given once or twice 56 days apart.

On this clone itself: Its antigen is unknown.

Treatment indicated: some 20 received Ad26.COV2.S at low or high dose, single or two shots; a few received placebo; per-sample allocation not given. Sampling was done on day 63 after the first vaccine or placebo injection. Cohort 1b enrolled adults aged 18-55 years in Boston. Wuhan-strain spike was delivered by a replication-incompetent Ad26 vector. Assay: immunoSEQ multiplex PCR; the TCRdb copy retains only in-frame clones and omits some. Altogether fewer than 500,000 clones are present, 90% being singletons, with the ten largest covering less than 5.5%. Germline CDR1 is MNHNS and CDR2 is SASEGT. The CDR3 is 14 amino acids. V lost 1 base and J lost 4; bases outside the gene matches: 0. Findings and limits, study-wide: Substantial post-vaccination breadth of spike-specific CD8+ and CD4+ T cell responses was reported.

The TCR comes from a person aged 18-60 years who received the Ad26.COV2.S COVID-19 vaccine or a placebo. This rearrangement joins TRBV6-1 to TRBJ1-1, with TRBD1 matching 10 bases. This specimen consisted of peripheral blood, obtained in a trial of Ad26.COV2.S vaccine versus placebo. CDR3 in DNA: TGTGCCAGCAGTGAAGGGACAGGGGGCACTGAAGCTTTCTTT. Its protein is CASSEGTGGTEAFF.